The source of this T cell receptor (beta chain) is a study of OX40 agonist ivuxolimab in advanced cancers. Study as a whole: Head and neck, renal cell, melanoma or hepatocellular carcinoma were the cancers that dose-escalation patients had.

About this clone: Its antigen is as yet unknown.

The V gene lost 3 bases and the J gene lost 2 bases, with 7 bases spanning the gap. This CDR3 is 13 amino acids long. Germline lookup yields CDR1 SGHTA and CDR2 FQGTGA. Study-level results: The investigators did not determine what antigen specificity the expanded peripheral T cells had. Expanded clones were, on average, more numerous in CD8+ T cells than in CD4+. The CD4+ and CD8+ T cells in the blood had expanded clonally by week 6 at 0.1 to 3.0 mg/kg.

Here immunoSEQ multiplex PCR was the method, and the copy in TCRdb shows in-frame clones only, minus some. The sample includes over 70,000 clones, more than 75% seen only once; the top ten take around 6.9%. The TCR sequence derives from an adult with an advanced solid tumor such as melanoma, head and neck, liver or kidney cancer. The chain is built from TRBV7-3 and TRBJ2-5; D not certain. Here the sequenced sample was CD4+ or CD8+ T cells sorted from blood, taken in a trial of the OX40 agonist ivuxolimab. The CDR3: CASSFAFQETQYF. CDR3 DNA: TGTGCCAGCAGCTTCGCCTTTCAAGAGACCCAGTACTTC.